These 23 T cell receptor beta chains were all obtained from the same sample, sequenced in a study of Ad26.COV2.S vaccination and SARS-CoV-2 variants. The table came from immunoSEQ multiplex PCR; TCRdb's copy has only in-frame clones and leaves some out. The data show fewer than 500,000 clones, 80% to 90% seen once. The treatment was: roughly 19 received Ad26.COV2.S at low or high dose, single or two shots; roughly five received placebo; per-sample allocation not given. Each sample was drawn 63 days after the first injection (of vaccine or placebo). Sequenced here: peripheral blood, sampled in a trial of Ad26.COV2.S vaccine versus placebo. The source is a person aged 18-60 years who received the Ad26.COV2.S COVID-19 vaccine or a placebo.

The chain combines TRBV11-1 with TRBJ2-6, with D hard to call. The CDR3 runs to 16 residues. Germline CDR1 is SGHAT and CDR2 is FQDESV (reference sequence). Deletions cut 5 bases from V and 4 bases from J, with 15 bases between. The CDR3 region has the DNA TGTGCCAGCAGCCCCCATCCTGGCGCCGGGGCCAACGTCCTGACTTTC. Amino acid sequence: CASSPHPGAGANVLTF.

The rearrangement links TRBV18 to TRBJ2-3; 11 positions match TRBD2. V shed 4 bases, J shed 6 bases, and the junction held 9 bases outside the gene matches. Germline CDR1 KGHSH, CDR2 LQKENI. The CDR3 has 16 residues. For the CDR3, the DNA is TGTGCCAGCTCACGGACCCCGACTAGCGGGACGGATACGCAGTATTTT. It translates to CASSRTPTSGTDTQYF.

This sequence joins TRBV11-3 and TRBJ2-1, with 9 nucleotides matching TRBD1. J lost 4 bases, V lost 5 bases, and 6 bases had no gene match. The germline CDR1 and CDR2 sequences are SGHNT and YENEEA. This CDR3 has 15 amino acids. CDR3 nucleotide sequence: TGTGCCAGCAGCCGCGGGACAGGGCTTTACAATGAGCAGTTCTTC. This gives the protein CASSRGTGLYNEQFF.

The CDR3 DNA is TGTGCCAGCAGTCAACTAGCGTCCTACAATGAGCAGTTCTTC. Translated: CASSQLASYNEQFF. J is TRBJ2-1 and V is TRBV6-2 or TRBV6-3, with TRBD2 identical over 7 bases. Germline trimming cut 5 bases from V and 1 base from J; bases unmatched to any gene: 2. CDR1 MNHEY and CDR2 SVGEGT come from the germline V gene. This CDR3 comprises 14 residues.

V gene TRBV5-1 combines with J gene TRBJ2-5, with D hard to call. V lost 0 bases and J lost 3, with 12 bases in between. Germline V gene lookup returns CDR1 SGHRS and CDR2 YFSETQ. The CDR3 runs to 15 residues. The CDR3 here is CASSLGSVVKETQYF. DNA of the CDR3: TGCGCCAGCAGCTTGGGAAGTGTGGTAAAAGAGACCCAGTACTTC.

This clone was counted once. The gene calls are TRBV11-2 and TRBJ1-5; D unclear. The CDR3 sequence is 13 residues long. The germline V gene has CDR1 SGHAT and CDR2 FQNNGV. The germline V and J ends were trimmed by 5 bases and 6 bases, with 11 bases remaining between them. The CDR3 region is CASSTDPLQPQHF. Written as DNA, the CDR3 is TGTGCCAGCAGCACGGACCCTCTTCAGCCCCAGCATTTT.

This rearrangement joins TRBV11-2 to TRBJ1-2; D remains ambiguous. Germline lookup yields CDR1 SGHAT and CDR2 FQNNGV. The CDR3 sequence is 15 residues long. Trimming stripped 4 bases from V and 4 bases from J, with 16 bases between. In nucleotides, the CDR3 is TGTGCCAGCAGCTCGCTTAAAACTGAGGGCTATGGCTACACCTTC. This codes for CASSSLKTEGYGYTF.

The V gene is TRBV7-5, the J gene TRBJ2-1; TRBD1, the D gene given by the table, was not confirmed from the DNA. TRBV7-5 is termed a pseudogene. The CDR3 contains 17 residues. Here the CDR3 reads CVRSPRPTGIPYNEQFF. The CDR3 nucleotides read TGTGTCAGAAGCCCGAGGCCGACAGGGATCCCCTACAATGAGCAGTTCTTC.

The rearrangement uses TRBV25-1 and TRBJ2-5; D remains unclear. CDR1 is MGHDK, CDR2 SYGVNS, per germline. Trimming took 1 base from V and 3 from J, leaving 18 bases between them. The CDR3 is 17 amino acids. In DNA, the CDR3 is TGTGCCAGCAGTGAATGGACGGGTGAAGGGTCCAAAGAGACCCAGTACTTC. This gives the protein CASSEWTGEGSKETQYF.

V and J are TRBV7-2 and TRBJ2-7; TRBD2 matches at 8 bases. From germline, CDR1 is SGHTA and CDR2 FQGNSA. The CDR3 loop spans 15 amino acids. J gave up 4 bases and V 4 bases, and 9 bases lay outside the gene matches. The CDR3 region has the DNA TGTGCCAGCAGCTCACAAGCGGGGGTCTTGTACGAGCAGTACTTC. Its translation: CASSSQAGVLYEQYF.

V and J are TRBV28 and TRBJ1-2; 9 nucleotides match TRBD1. The CDR3 loop spans 15 amino acids. V shed 6 bases, J shed 3 bases, and the junction held 8 bases outside the gene matches. CDR1 is MDHEN and CDR2 is SYDVKM in the germline V gene. This CDR3 reads CASRYRRTGDYGYTF. CDR3 in DNA: TGTGCCAGCAGATACCGGAGGACAGGGGACTATGGCTACACCTTC.

The V gene is TRBV19, the J gene TRBJ1-1; D may be TRBD1 (5 bases). CDR3 length equals 13 residues. V was clipped by 8 bases and J by 5 bases, with 15 bases between them. Germline V gene lookup returns CDR1 LNHDA and CDR2 SQIVND (reference sequence). In nucleotides, the CDR3 is TGTGCCAGTGCCCTGGGGGGGGAAACTGAAGCTTTCTTT. Translated, it gives CASALGGETEAFF.

The chain employs TRBV30 and TRBJ2-3, with D perhaps being TRBD1 or TRBD2 (5 bases each). The germline CDR1 and CDR2 sequences are GTSNPN and SVGIG (reference sequence). The CDR3 consists of 14 residues. V was clipped by 3 bases and J by 3 bases, with 13 bases between them. In DNA form, the CDR3 reads TGTGCCTGGAGCCTCCGGGACGGGACAGATACGCAGTATTTT. This gives the protein CAWSLRDGTDTQYF.

This clone has only one observation. This chain links TRBV27 with TRBJ1-6; no firm D call. Germline V gene lookup returns CDR1 MNHEY and CDR2 SMNVEV (reference sequence). This CDR3 is 13 amino acids long. V lost 5 bases and J 6 bases, leaving 8 bases between the germline ends. CDR3 coding DNA: TGTGCCAGCAGTACGACCGGTAATTCACCCCTCCACTTT. As protein: CASSTTGNSPLHF.

This clone was seen just once. V and J are TRBV24-1 and TRBJ2-3; 10 bases are a match to TRBD1. Germline lookup yields CDR1 KGHDR and CDR2 SFDVKD. V trimming: 7 bases; J trimming: 5 bases; junction bases outside the gene matches: 14. The CDR3 extends over 17 amino acids. CDR3 protein: CATSSRDRGGDRDTQYF. CDR3 DNA: TGTGCCACCAGCTCCCGGGACAGGGGCGGGGATCGAGATACGCAGTATTTT.

The J gene is TRBJ2-3, the V gene TRBV5-6; 12 bases align to TRBD1. The J segment lost 4 bases and the V segment lost 3 bases, leaving 6 bases of the junction unmatched. This CDR3 is 16 amino acids long. Germline values: CDR1 SGHDT, CDR2 YYEEEE. The CDR3 loop is CASSWGTGGYSDTQYF. CDR3 nucleotide sequence: TGTGCCAGCAGCTGGGGGACAGGGGGCTATTCAGATACGCAGTATTTT.

This clone was seen just once. The J gene is TRBJ1-5, the V gene TRBV11-3; D remains unclear. The length of the CDR3 is 10 residues. V was clipped by 6 bases and J by 5 bases, with 2 bases between them. Germline values: CDR1 SGHNT, CDR2 YENEEA. CDR3 in amino acids: CASRHQPQHF. The DNA of the CDR3 is TGTGCCAGCAGGCATCAGCCCCAGCATTTT.

The chain has TRBV5-1 and TRBJ2-2, with D perhaps matching TRBD2 (6 bases). The CDR3 consists of 15 residues. Germline values: CDR1 SGHRS, CDR2 YFSETQ. Trimming stripped 4 bases from V and 7 bases from J, with 17 bases between. The CDR3 sequence: CASSLRDSMGGELFF. The CDR3 bases are TGCGCCAGCAGCCTCCGGGACTCAATGGGCGGGGAGCTGTTTTTT.

To note about this clone: The sample contains more than one DNA sequence encoding this CDR3. The chain recombines TRBV29-1 with TRBJ2-1; D is unclear. Germline values: CDR1 SQVTM, CDR2 ANQGSEA. There are 14 residues in the CDR3. V lost 6 bases, J lost 0 bases, and 12 bases lay in between. This CDR3 reads CSVPPPSSYNEQFF. The CDR3 coding sequence is TGCAGCGTACCTCCGCCAAGCTCCTACAATGAGCAGTTCTTC.

This clone came up once. The chain employs TRBV7-3 and TRBJ2-1; 9 nucleotides line up with TRBD2. The V gene's germline CDR1 is SGHTA and CDR2 FQGTGA. The CDR3 contains 16 residues. Trimming took 5 bases from V and 2 from J; bases not matched to a gene: 7. In DNA, the CDR3 is TGTGCCAGCAGCAGAACTAGCGGGTCCACCTACAATGAGCAGTTCTTC. This encodes CASSRTSGSTYNEQFF.

The chain links TRBV24-1 to TRBJ2-7; tentatively, D is TRBD1 (6 bases). With 9 bases removed from V and 2 bases from J, the gap between germline ends came to 25 bases. The V gene's germline CDR1 is KGHDR and CDR2 SFDVKD. The CDR3 runs to 17 residues. CDR3 in DNA: TGTGCCACCCTAACTGTCACAGGGCTCCCCGAGGCCTACGAGCAGTACGTC. Amino acid sequence: CATLTVTGLPEAYEQYV.

The chain joins TRBV4-1 to TRBJ2-3; 9 bases map to TRBD1. J was trimmed by 3 bases and V by 1 base; bases with no gene match: 8. CDR1 is MGHRA and CDR2 is YSYEKL in the germline V gene. The CDR3 consists of 17 residues. CDR3 sequence reads: CASSQGPGQGGTDTQYF. CDR3 coding DNA: TGCGCCAGCAGCCAAGGACCGGGACAGGGTGGGACAGATACGCAGTATTTT.

This clone has just a few counts. This chain links TRBV6-2 or TRBV6-3 with TRBJ2-1; 12 nucleotides line up with TRBD2. V gave up 6 bases and J gave up 9 bases; unmatched junction bases: 9. CDR3 size: 15 residues. Germline CDR1 and CDR2: MNHEY and SVGEGT. CDR3 in amino acids: CASSPTSGSPIEQFF. CDR3 in DNA: TGTGCCAGCAGCCCGACTAGCGGGAGTCCGATTGAGCAGTTCTTC.